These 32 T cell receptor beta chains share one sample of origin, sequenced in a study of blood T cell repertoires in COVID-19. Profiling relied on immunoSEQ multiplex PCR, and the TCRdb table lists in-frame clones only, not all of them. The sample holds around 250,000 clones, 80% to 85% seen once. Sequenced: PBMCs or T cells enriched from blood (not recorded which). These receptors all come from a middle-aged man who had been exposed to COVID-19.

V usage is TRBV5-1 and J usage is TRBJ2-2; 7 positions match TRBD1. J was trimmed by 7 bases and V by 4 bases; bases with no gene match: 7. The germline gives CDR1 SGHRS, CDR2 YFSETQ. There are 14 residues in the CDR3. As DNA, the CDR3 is TGCGCCAGCAGCATGACAGGGATCGGCGGGGAGCTGTTTTTT. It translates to CASSMTGIGGELFF.

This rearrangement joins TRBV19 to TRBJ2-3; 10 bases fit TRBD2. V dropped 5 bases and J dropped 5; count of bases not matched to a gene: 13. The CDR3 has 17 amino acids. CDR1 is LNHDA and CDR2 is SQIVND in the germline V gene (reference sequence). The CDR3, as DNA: TGTGCCAGTAGTCCAGGAGGACTAGCGGTGGGCGGAGATACGCAGTATTTT. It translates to CASSPGGLAVGGDTQYF.

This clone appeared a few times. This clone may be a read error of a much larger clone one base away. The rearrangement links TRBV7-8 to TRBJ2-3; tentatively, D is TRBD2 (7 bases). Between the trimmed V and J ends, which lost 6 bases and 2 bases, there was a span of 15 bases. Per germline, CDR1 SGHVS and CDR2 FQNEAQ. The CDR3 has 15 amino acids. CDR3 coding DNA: TGTGCCAGCAGGGGGGGGGAGGGGGTCACAGATACGCAGTATTTT. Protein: CASRGGEGVTDTQYF.

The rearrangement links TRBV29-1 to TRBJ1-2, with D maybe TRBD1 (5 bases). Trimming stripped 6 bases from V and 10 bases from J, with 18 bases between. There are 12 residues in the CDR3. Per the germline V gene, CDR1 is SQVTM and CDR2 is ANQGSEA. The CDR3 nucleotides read TGCAGCGTCGCGACCGGAGGGGTGGACTACACCTTC. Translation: CSVATGGVDYTF.

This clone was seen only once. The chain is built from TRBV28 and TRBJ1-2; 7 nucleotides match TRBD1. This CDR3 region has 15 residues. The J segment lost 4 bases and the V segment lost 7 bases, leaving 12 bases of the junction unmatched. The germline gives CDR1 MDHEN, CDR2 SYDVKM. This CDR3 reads CASTSSGTAGYGYTF. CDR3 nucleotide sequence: TGTGCCAGCACTTCCTCAGGGACAGCGGGCTATGGCTACACCTTC.

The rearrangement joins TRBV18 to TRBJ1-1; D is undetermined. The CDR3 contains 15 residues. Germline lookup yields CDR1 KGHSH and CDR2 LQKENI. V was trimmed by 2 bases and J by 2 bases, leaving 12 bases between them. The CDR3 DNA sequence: TGTGCCAGCTCACCAGGGAGGCAAGCAAACACTGAAGCTTTCTTT. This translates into CASSPGRQANTEAFF. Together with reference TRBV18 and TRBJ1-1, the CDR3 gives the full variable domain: NAGVMQNPRHLVRRRGQEARLRCSPMKGHSHVYWYRQLPEEGLKFMVYLQKENIIDESGMPKERFSAEFPKEGPSILRIQQVVRGDSAAYFCASSPGRQANTEAFFGQGTRLTVV.

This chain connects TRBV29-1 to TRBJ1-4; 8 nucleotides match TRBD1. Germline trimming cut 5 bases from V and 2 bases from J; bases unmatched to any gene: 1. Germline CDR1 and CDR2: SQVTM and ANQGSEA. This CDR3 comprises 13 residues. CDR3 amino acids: CSVTGGTNEKLFF. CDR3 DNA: TGCAGCGTTACAGGGGGTACTAATGAAAAACTGTTTTTT.

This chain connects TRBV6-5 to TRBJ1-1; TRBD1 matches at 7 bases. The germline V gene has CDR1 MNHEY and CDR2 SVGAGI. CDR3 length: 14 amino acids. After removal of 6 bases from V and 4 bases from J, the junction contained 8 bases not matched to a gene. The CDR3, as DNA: TGTGCCAGCAGGAGTACAGGGGCGGGCACTGAAGCTTTCTTT. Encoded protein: CASRSTGAGTEAFF.

The CDR3 DNA is TGTGCCAGCAGCTCCTGGACTAGCGGGAGGGCGGGTGAGACCCAGTACTTC. This encodes CASSSWTSGRAGETQYF. V gene TRBV7-9 combines with J gene TRBJ2-5; 15 bases line up with TRBD2. Germline V gene lookup returns CDR1 SEHNR and CDR2 FQNEAQ (reference sequence). This CDR3 comprises 17 residues. V lost 4 bases and J lost 5; bases outside the gene matches: 8.

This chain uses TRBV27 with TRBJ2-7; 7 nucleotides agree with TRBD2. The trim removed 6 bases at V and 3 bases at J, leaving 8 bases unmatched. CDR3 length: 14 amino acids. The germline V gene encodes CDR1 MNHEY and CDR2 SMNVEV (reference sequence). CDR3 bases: TGTGCCAGCAGACCTCTGGGGGGGAGCTACGAGCAGTACTTC. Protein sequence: CASRPLGGSYEQYF.

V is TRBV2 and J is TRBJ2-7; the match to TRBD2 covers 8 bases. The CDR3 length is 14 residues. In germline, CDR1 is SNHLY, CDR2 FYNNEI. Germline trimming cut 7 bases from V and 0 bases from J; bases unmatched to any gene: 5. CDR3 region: CASTREGGSYEQYF. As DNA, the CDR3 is TGTGCCAGCACCCGGGAGGGGGGCTCCTACGAGCAGTACTTC. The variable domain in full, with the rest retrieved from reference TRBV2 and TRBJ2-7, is EPEVTQTPSHQVTQMGQEVILRCVPISNHLYFYWYRQILGQKVEFLVSFYNNEISEKSEIFDDQFSVERPDGSNFTLKIRSTKLEDSAMYFCASTREGGSYEQYFGPGTRLTVT.

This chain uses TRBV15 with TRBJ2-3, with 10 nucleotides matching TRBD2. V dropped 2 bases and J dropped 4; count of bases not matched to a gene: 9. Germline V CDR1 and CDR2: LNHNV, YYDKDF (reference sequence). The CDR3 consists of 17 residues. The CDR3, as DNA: TGTGCCACCAGCAGAAAAGGAGCGGGAGGGCCGGCAGATACGCAGTATTTT. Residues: CATSRKGAGGPADTQYF.

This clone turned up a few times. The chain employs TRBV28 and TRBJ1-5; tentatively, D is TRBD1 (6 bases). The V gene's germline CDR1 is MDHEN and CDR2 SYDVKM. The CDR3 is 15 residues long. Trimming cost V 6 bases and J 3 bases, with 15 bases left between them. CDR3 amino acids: CASRPQDRLNQPQHF. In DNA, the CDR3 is TGTGCCAGCAGACCCCAGGACAGACTCAATCAGCCCCAGCATTTT.

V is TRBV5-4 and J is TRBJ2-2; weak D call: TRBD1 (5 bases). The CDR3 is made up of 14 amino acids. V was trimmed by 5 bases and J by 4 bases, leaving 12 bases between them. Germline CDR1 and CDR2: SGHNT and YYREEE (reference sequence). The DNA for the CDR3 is TGTGCCAGCAGAATTAGGGGTAGCACCGGGGAGCTGTTTTTT. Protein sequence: CASRIRGSTGELFF.

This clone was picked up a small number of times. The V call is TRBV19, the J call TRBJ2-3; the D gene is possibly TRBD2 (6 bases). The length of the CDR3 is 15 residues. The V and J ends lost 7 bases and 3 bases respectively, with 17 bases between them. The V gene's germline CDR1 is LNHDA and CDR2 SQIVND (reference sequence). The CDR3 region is CASIPAGRETDTQYF. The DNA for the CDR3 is TGTGCCAGTATTCCAGCGGGTCGAGAAACAGATACGCAGTATTTT.

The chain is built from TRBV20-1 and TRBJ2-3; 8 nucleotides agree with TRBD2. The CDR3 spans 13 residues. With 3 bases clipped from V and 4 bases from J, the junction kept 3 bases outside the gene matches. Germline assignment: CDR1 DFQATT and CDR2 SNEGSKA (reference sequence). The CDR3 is CSASFGRADTQYF. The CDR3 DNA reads TGCAGTGCTAGTTTCGGGAGGGCAGATACGCAGTATTTT.

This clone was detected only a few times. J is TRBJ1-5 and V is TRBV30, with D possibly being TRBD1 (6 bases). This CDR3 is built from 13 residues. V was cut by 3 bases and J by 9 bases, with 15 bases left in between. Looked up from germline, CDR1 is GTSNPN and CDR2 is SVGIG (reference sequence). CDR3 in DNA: TGTGCCTGGAGGGGTAACAGGGTTGGGCCCCAGCATTTT. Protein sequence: CAWRGNRVGPQHF.

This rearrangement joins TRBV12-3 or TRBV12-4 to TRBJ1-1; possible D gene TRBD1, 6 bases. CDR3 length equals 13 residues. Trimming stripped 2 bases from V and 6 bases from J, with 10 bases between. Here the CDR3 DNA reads TGTGCCAGCAGTTTACAGGGGTGGCCTGAAGCTTTCTTT. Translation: CASSLQGWPEAFF.

CDR3 DNA: TGCGCCAGCAGACCTCCGGGACTAGCGGGAACTGAGCAGTTCTTC. Its protein is CASRPPGLAGTEQFF. The chain is built from TRBV5-1 and TRBJ2-1; 13 nucleotides line up with TRBD2. The V segment lost 5 bases and the J segment 9 bases; nucleotides outside the gene matches: 8. This CDR3 spans 15 amino acids. Germline V lookup: CDR1 SGHRS, CDR2 YFSETQ.

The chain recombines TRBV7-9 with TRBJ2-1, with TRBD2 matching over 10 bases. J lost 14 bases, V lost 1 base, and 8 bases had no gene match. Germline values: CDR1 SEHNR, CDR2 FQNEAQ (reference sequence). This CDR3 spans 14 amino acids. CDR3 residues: CASSLGTSGVPEFF. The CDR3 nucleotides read TGTGCCAGCAGCTTAGGAACTAGCGGGGTACCGGAGTTCTTC.

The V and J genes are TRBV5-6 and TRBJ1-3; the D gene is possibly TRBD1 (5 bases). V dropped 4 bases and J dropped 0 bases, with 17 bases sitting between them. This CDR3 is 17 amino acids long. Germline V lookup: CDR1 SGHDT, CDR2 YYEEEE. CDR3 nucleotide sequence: TGTGCCAGCAGCCTCACCCTGGGGCAATACTCTGGAAACACCATATATTTT. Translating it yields CASSLTLGQYSGNTIYF.

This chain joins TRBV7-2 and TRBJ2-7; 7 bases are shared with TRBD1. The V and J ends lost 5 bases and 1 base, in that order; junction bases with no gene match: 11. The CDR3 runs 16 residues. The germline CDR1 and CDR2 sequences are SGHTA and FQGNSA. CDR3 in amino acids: CASSMGDSYWSYEQYF. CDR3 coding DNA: TGTGCCAGCAGCATGGGGGACAGCTACTGGTCCTACGAGCAGTACTTC.

CDR3 region: CASSLRTTYEQYF. The CDR3 DNA reads TGTGCCAGCAGCCTACGAACTACCTACGAGCAGTACTTC. The rearrangement joins TRBV11-3 to TRBJ2-7; D is uncertain. V was shortened by 5 bases and J by 2 bases, with 10 bases between the two germline ends. The germline gives CDR1 SGHNT, CDR2 YENEEA. The CDR3 contains 13 residues.

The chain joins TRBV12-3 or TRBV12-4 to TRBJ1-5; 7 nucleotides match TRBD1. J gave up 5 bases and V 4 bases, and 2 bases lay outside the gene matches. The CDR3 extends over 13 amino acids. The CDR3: CASSWTGDQPQHF. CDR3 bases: TGTGCCAGCAGTTGGACAGGAGATCAGCCCCAGCATTTT.

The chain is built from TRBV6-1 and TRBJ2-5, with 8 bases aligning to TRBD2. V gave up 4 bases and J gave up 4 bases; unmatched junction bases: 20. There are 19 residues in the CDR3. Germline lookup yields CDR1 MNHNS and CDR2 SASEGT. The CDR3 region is CASSVTAGRGLVGPETQYF. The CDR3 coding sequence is TGTGCCAGCAGTGTTACGGCAGGTCGGGGACTAGTGGGTCCAGAGACCCAGTACTTC.

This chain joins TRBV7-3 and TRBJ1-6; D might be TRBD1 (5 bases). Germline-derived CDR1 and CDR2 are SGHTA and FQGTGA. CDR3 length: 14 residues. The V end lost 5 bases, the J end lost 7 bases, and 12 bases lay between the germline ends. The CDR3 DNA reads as TGTGCCAGCAGCCCGCAGGGTGCCAATTCACCCCTCCACTTT. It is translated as CASSPQGANSPLHF. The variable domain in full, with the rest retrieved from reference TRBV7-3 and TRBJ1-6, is GAGVSQTPSNKVTEKGKYVELRCDPISGHTALYWYRQSLGQGPEFLIYFQGTGAADDSGLPNDRFFAVRPEGSVSTLKIQRTERGDSAVYLCASSPQGANSPLHFGNGTRLTVT.

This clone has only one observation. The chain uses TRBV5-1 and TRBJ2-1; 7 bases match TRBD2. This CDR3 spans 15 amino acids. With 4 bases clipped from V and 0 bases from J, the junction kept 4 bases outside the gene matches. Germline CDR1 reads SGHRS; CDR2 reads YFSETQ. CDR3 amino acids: CASSEGGSSYNEQFF. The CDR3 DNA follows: TGCGCCAGCAGCGAGGGAGGGAGCTCCTACAATGAGCAGTTCTTC.

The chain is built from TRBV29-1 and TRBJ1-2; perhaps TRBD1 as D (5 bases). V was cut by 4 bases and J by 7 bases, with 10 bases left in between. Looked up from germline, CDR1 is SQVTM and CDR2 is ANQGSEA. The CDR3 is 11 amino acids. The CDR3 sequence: CSVVRGVGYTF. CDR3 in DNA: TGCAGCGTTGTAAGGGGTGTTGGCTACACCTTC.

The CDR3 spells CASRPYSVGLAGVRERDEQYF. The CDR3 DNA follows: TGTGCCAGCCGCCCTTATAGCGTGGGACTAGCGGGAGTAAGGGAGAGGGACGAGCAGTACTTC. V gene TRBV21-1 combines with J gene TRBJ2-7; the table names TRBD2, a call not compared with the DNA. TRBV21-1 is a pseudogene locus. The CDR3 contains 21 residues.

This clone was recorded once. CDR3 in DNA: TGTGCCAGCAGCCACAGGGTTATGAAGACCCAGTACTTC. This sequence encodes CASSHRVMKTQYF. The V call is TRBV12-3 or TRBV12-4, the J call TRBJ2-5; D may be TRBD1 (6 bases). The CDR3 is 13 residues long. V lost 6 bases and J 6 bases, leaving 14 bases between the germline ends.

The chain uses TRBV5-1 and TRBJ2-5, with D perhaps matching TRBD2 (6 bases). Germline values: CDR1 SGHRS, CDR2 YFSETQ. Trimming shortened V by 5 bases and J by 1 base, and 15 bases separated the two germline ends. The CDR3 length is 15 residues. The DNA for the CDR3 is TGCGCCAGCAGAATCAATAGCGGTGCCCAAGAGACCCAGTACTTC. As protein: CASRINSGAQETQYF.

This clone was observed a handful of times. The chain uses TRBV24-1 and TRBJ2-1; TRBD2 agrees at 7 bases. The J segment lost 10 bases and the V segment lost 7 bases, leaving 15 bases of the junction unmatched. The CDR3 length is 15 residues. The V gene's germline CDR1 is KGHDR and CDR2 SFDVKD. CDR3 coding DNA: TGTGCCACCAGGGGTTCAGGAGGGCTAGCGGCAGAGCAGTTCTTC. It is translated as CATRGSGGLAAEQFF.